Given below is one T cell receptor (beta chain) in context. Germline values: CDR1 LGHDT, CDR2 YNNKEL (reference sequence). This CDR3 is built from 13 residues. The V end was cut by 4 bases, the J end by 1 base, with 8 bases between. Seattle researchers signed up patients amid active infection and tracked them longitudinally. The entry originates in a study of blood T cell repertoires in COVID-19. Study-level information: Specimens from acute and convalescent COVID-19 originated in the United States, Italy and Spain.

The repertoire was sequenced with immunoSEQ multiplex PCR; TCRdb's copy has only in-frame clones and lacks some. The sample lists about 150,000 clones; roughly 84% were seen once. Sequences were obtained from peripheral blood. The chain recombines TRBV3-1 (or the pseudogene TRBV3-2) with TRBJ2-7; the D gene is possibly TRBD2 (5 bases). The TCR originated in a woman aged 55-75 years with COVID-19, enrolled during active disease. CDR3 DNA sequence: TGTGCCAGCAGCCTCCAGCGGTCCTACGAGCAGTACTTC. Translation: CASSLQRSYEQYF.